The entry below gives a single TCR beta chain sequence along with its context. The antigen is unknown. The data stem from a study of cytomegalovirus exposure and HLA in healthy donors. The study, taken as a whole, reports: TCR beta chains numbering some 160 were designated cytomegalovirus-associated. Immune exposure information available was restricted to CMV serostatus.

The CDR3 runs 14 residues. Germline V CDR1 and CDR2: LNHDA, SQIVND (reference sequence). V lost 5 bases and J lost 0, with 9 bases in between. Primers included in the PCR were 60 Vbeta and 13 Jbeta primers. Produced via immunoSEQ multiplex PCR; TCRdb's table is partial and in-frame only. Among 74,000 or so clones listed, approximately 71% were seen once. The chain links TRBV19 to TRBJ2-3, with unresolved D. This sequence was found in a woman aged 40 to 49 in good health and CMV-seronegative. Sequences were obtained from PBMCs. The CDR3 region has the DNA TGTGCCAGTAGTGTAATGACTAGCACAGATACGCAGTATTTT. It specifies CASSVMTSTDTQYF.